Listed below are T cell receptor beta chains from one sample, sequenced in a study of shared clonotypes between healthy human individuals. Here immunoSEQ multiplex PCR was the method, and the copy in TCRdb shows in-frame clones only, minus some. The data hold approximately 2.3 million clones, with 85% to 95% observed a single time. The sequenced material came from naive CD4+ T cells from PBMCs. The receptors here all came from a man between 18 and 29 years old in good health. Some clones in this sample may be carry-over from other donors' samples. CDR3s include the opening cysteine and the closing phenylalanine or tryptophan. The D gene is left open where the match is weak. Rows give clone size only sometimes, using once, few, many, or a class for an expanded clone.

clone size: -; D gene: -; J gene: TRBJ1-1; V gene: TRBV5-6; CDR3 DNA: TGTGCCAGCAGCTTAGACGCTGGGAACACTGAAGCTTTCTTT; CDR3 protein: CASSLDAGNTEAFF
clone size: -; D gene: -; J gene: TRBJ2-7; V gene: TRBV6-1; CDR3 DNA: TGTGCCAGCAAGATAGTCGGGAGTGTGTCCTACGAGCAGTACTTC; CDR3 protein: CASKIVGSVSYEQYF
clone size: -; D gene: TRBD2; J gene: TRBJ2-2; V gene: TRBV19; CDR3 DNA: TGTGCCAGTAGTATGGGGAGGGGGCGACTAGCGGGATACACCGGGGAGCTGTTTTTT; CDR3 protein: CASSMGRGRLAGYTGELFF
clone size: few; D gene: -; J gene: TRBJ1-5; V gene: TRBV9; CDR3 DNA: TGTGCCAGCAGCGTAGCGCCACCTAATAGCAATCAGCCCCAGCATTTT; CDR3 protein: CASSVAPPNSNQPQHF
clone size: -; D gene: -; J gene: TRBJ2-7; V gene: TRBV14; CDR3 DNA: TGTGCCAGCAGCCAGGGTAGTCCGCAATACGAGCAGTACTTC; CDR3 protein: CASSQGSPQYEQYF
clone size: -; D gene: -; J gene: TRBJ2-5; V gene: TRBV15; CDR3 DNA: TGTGCCACCAGCAGAGAGGGGGGCAGGGAGACCCAGTACTTC; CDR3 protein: CATSREGGRETQYF
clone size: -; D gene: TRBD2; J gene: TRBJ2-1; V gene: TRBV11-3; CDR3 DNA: TGTGCCAGCAGCCCCGAAAGCGGGAGCGGCGAGCAGTTCTTC; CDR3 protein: CASSPESGSGEQFF
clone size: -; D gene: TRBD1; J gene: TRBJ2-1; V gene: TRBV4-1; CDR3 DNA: TGCGCCAGCAGCCAGCATAAACAGGGGACCTACAATGAGCAGTTCTTC; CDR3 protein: CASSQHKQGTYNEQFF
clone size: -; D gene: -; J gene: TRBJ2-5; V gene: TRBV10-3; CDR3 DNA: TGTGCCATCAGTGATATAATGCGAGAGACCCAGTACTTC; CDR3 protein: CAISDIMRETQYF
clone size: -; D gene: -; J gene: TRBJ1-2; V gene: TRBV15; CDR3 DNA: TGTGCCACCAGCAGAGACAGGGCGGGCTACACCTTC; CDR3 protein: CATSRDRAGYTF
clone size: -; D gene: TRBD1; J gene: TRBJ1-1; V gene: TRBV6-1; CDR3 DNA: TGTGCCAGCAGTGCCACAGGGGGCTCTGAAGCTTTCTTT; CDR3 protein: CASSATGGSEAFF
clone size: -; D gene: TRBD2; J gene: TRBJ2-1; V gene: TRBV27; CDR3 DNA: TGTGCCAGCAGTAAACTAGCGGGAGTTTACAATGAGCAGTTCTTC; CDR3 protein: CASSKLAGVYNEQFF
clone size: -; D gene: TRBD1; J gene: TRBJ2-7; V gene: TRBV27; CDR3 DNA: TGTGCCAGCAGTGGCTATTTCGGGACAGGGAGACCCTACGAGCAGTACTTC; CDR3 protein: CASSGYFGTGRPYEQYF
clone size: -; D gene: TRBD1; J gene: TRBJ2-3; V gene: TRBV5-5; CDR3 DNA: TGTGCCAGCAGTAGGGACAGGTCTAGCACAGATACGCAGTATTTT; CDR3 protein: CASSRDRSSTDTQYF
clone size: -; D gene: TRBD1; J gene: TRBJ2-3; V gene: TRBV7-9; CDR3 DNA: TGTGCCAGCAGCCCAGGGGGCTGGAGAGGGGGCGTTTCCTCAGATACGCAGTATTTT; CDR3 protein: CASSPGGWRGGVSSDTQYF
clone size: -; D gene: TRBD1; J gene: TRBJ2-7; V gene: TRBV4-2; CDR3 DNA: TGTGCCAGCAGCCAAGATTGGGACAGGGCCTACGAGCAGTACTTC; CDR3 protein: CASSQDWDRAYEQYF
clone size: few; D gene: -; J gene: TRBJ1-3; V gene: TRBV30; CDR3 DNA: TGTGCCTGGAGTGGGAGTCTCGGAAACACCATATATTTT; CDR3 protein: CAWSGSLGNTIYF
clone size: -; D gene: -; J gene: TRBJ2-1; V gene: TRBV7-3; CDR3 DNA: TGTGCCAGCAGCCCTATGGGGGGATCCTACAATGAGCAGTTCTTC; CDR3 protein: CASSPMGGSYNEQFF
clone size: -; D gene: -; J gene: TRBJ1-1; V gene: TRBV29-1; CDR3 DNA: TGCAGCGTTGTCAAGGCGTGGAACACTGAAGCTTTCTTT; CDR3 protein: CSVVKAWNTEAFF
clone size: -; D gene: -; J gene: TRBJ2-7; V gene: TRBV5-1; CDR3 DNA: TGCGCCAGCAGCTTGGAAGGGACACAGAACGAGCAGTACTTC; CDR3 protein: CASSLEGTQNEQYF
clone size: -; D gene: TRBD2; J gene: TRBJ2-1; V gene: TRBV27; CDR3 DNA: TGTGCCAGCAGTTTATATTCGGCGGGAGTGAATAGGAATGAGCAGTTCTTC; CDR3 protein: CASSLYSAGVNRNEQFF
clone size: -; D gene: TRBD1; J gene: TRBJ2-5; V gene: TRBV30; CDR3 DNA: TGTGCCTGGGGACAGGGGGCGAAGACCCAGTACTTC; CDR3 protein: CAWGQGAKTQYF
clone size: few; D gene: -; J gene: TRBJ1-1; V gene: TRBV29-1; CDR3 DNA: TGCAGCGTTGTGGTACTTACCGCTGGGTATGAAGCTTTCTTT; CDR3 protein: CSVVVLTAGYEAFF
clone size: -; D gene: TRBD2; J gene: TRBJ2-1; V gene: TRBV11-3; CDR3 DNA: TGTGCCAGCAGCTTAGTCGGTCTAGCGGGTCACAATGAGCAGTTCTTC; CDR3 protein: CASSLVGLAGHNEQFF
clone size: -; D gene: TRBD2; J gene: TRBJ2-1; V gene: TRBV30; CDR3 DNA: TGTGCCTGGAGTTCGACTAGCGGGATGGGGTTCGATGAGCAGTTCTTC; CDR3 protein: CAWSSTSGMGFDEQFF
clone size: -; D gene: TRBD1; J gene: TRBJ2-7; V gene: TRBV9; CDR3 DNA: TGTGCCAGCAGCGTCGAAGGGGACAGACCCTACGAGCAGTACTTC; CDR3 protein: CASSVEGDRPYEQYF
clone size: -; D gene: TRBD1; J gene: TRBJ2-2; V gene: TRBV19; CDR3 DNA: TGTGCCAGTAGTATCAAAGACAGGGGATTTAGGCCCGGGGAGCTGTTTTTT; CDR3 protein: CASSIKDRGFRPGELFF
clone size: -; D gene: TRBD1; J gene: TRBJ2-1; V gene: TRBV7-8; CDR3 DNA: TGTGCCAGCAGCGCAGACAGGGAATCCTACAATGAGCAGTTCTTC; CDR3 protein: CASSADRESYNEQFF
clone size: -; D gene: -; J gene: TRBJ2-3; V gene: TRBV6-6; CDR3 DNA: TGTGCCAGCAGTCGTGACGGCACAGATACGCAGTATTTT; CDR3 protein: CASSRDGTDTQYF
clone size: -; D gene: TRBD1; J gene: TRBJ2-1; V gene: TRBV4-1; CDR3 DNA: TGCGCCAGCAGCCAAGGGGGACATAGGGGGACAGGGAGAAGTGAGCAGTTCTTC; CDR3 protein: CASSQGGHRGTGRSEQFF
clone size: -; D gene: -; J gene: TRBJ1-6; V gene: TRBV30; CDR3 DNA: TGTGCCTGGAGTGGACAGAGTAGGAATTCACCCCTCCACTTT; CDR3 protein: CAWSGQSRNSPLHF